The clone carrying this T cell receptor beta chain was recorded a few times. Antigen specificity is unknown. MiXCR was run by TCRdb on the reads, yielding one entry per CDR3 protein. The table has roughly 180,000 distinct CDR3 sequences, approximately 21% seen once. The germline gives CDR1 SGHVS, CDR2 FQNEAQ. V lost 4 bases, J lost 5 bases, and 17 bases lay in between. The CDR3 has 15 amino acids. The data originate from a study of T cell repertoires in cytomegalovirus infection. For the study at large: Used in the study were CMV epitopes, some recently identified and HLA-C-restricted, others well-studied and HLA-B-restricted. Shared public TCR beta signatures pointed to both CMV infection and a matching HLA type. Study-wide results and caveats: Dominant in the ex vivo response were TCR beta clonotypes restricted by HLA-C and specific for CMV. Adding up the frequency of public TCR beta families identified people who carried CMV plus the relevant HLA.

This chain connects TRBV7-8 to TRBJ2-5; the D is unclear. The source material was CD8+ T cells from cultured PBMCs, sampled from culture after CMV antigen stimulation. This TCR was recovered from a human donor in good health (CMV status not recorded). Some clones in this sample may be carry-over from other donors' samples. The CDR3 region has the DNA TGTGCCAGCAGCTCCTTCGAGAGGCCCGAGGAGACCCAGTACTTC. Translated: CASSSFERPEETQYF.